This T cell receptor (beta chain) came from a study of blood T cell repertoires in COVID-19. Overall study context: From the United States, Italy and Spain came samples of acute and convalescent COVID-19.

Categorization into cohorts depended on clinical history that participants reported. Recovered status applied to Cohort 3 donors who had two consecutive negative PCRs. It also applied to those with clearance or with symptom resolution. This CDR3 spans 14 amino acids. V lost 6 bases and J 5 bases, leaving 16 bases between the germline ends. CDR1 is SEHNR and CDR2 is FQNEAQ in the germline V gene (reference sequence). Generated by immunoSEQ multiplex PCR, the TCRdb table keeps only in-frame clones and is missing some. The sample yields about 380,000 clones, roughly nine tenths seen once. What was sequenced was PBMCs or T cells enriched from blood (not recorded which). This TCR derives from a woman aged 25 to 45 who had recovered from COVID-19. The chain couples TRBV7-9 to TRBJ1-2; TRBD1 is a possible D gene (5 bases). The CDR3: CASRDPTVKYGYTF. The CDR3 DNA reads TGTGCCAGCAGAGATCCGACAGTTAAGTATGGCTACACCTTC.